The present T cell receptor (beta chain) was sequenced within a study of OX40 agonist ivuxolimab in advanced cancers. About the study as a whole: The costimulatory receptor OX40 (CD134) was targeted by ivuxolimab, a fully human IgG2 agonistic monoclonal antibody. In the dose-escalation cohort, roughly 80% of patients were male, and the mean age was around 60 years, with a range of about 20 to 79. Three dose-escalation patients achieved partial responses, one with hepatocellular carcinoma and two with cutaneous melanoma. Intravenous ivuxolimab was administered to patients every 2 weeks at six dose levels: 0.01, 0.1, 0.3, 1.5, 3 and 10 mg/kg. Patients were allowed to have had prior anti-PD-1, anti-PD-L1 or anti-CTLA-4 therapy, and 40% to 45% of the dose-escalation patients had been treated with checkpoint inhibitors. The paper describes the monotherapy dose-escalation part (N of about 55 patients) of the phase I trial of ivuxolimab. Peripheral TCRbeta sequencing aimed to test whether ivuxolimab altered TCR sequence diversity and caused clonal T-cell expansion. Among the roughly 50 dose-escalation patients, some 20 had hepatocellular carcinoma, approximately 15 melanoma, 9 renal cell carcinoma and 9 head and neck cancer.

Patients with a history of autoimmune disease or receiving systemic immunosuppression were excluded from the trial. In every dose cohort, peripheral blood was drawn for TCR sequencing at baseline, cycle 4 day 1, and cycle 7 day 1. Samples came from an open-label, multicenter, first-in-human phase I dose-escalation trial of ivuxolimab. Adults with locally advanced or metastatic melanoma, renal cell carcinoma, hepatocellular carcinoma or head and neck squamous cell carcinoma were enrolled in the trial. Before TCR sequencing, CD4+ T cells and CD8+ T cells from peripheral blood were sorted into separate populations. Comment on this clone: Its antigen remains unidentified. The record has no base qualities; no much larger clone is one base away.

Genomic DNA was extracted from sorted cells for sequencing of the TCRbeta CDR3 region. TCRbeta CDR3 regions were sequenced using the immunoSEQ Assay. Entries here come from immuneACCESS through TCRdb and include only in-frame sequences with V and J called. Some clones fail to appear in such tables; in the studies checked, an unresolved V gene covers under half of the shortfall, and the cause of the remainder is unknown. For this sample there are under 75,000 clones; approximately 90% appear just once. The ten largest clones represent approximately 15% of the sample. Overall study results and their limits: At doses from 0.1 to 3.0 mg/kg, clonal expansion was seen in both CD4+ and CD8+ blood T cells between baseline and week 6. Partial responders in the 0.1-3.0 mg/kg groups had among the lowest normalized peripheral clonal expansion, especially among CD8+ T cells. After ivuxolimab, CD8+ T cells had more expanded clones than CD4+ T cells on average. The antigen specificity of the clonally expanded peripheral T cells was not determined. Low levels of normalized T-cell clonal expansion were also seen in some patients who did not respond.

Trimmed from V: 5 bases; trimmed from J: 4 bases; junction bases lacking a gene match: 10. The germline V gene (reference sequence) supplies CDR1 GTSNPN and CDR2 SVGIG. The CDR3, from cysteine to phenylalanine, totals 14 residues. CDR3 DNA only is kept here, 42 bases in frame from base 1. The input for sequencing was CD4+ or CD8+ T cells sorted from blood, taken in a trial of the OX40 agonist ivuxolimab. The sequence is built from TRBV30 and TRBJ1-2; the junction holds 7 bases that match TRBD1. This TCR derives from an adult with an advanced solid tumor such as melanoma, head and neck, liver or kidney cancer. The CDR3: CAWLPIRDSYGYTF. The bases are TGTGCCTGGCTACCGATCCGGGACAGCTATGGCTACACCTTC.